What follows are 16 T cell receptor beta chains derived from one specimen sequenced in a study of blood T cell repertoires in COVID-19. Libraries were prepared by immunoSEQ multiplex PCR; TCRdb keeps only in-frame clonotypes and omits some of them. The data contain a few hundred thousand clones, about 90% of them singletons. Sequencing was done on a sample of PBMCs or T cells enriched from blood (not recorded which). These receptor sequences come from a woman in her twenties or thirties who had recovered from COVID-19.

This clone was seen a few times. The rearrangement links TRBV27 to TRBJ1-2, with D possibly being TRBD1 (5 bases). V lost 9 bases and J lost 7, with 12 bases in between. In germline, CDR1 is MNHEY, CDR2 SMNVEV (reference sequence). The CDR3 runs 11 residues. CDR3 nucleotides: TGTGCCAGTGACGGACAATTTGGCTACACCTTC. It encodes CASDGQFGYTF.

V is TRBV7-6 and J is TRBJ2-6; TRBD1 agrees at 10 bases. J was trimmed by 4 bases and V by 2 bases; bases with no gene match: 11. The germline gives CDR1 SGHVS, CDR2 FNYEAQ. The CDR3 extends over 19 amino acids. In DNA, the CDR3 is TGTGCCAGCAGCTTATTATTGACAGGGGGCGCTGGAGGGGCCAACGTCCTGACTTTC. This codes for CASSLLLTGGAGGANVLTF.

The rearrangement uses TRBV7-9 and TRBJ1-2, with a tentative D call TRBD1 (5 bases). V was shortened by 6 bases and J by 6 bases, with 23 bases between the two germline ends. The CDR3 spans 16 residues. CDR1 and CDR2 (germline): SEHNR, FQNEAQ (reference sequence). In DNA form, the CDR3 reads TGTGCCAGCAGTTCCGTCGTCGCATGGCGCAGGGATGGCTACACCTTC. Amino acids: CASSSVVAWRRDGYTF.

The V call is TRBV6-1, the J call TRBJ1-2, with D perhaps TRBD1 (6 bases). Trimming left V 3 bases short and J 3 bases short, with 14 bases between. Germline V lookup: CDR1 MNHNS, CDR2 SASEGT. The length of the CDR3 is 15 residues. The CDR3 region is CASSEIGTSDYGYTF. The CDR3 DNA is TGTGCCAGCAGTGAGATCGGGACATCCGACTATGGCTACACCTTC.

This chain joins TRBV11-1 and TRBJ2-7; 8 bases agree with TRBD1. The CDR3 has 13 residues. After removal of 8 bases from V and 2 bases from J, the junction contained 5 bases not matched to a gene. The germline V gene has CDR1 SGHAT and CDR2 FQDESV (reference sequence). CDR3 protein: CASGTGPTYEQYF. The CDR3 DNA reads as TGTGCCAGCGGGACAGGACCTACCTACGAGCAGTACTTC.

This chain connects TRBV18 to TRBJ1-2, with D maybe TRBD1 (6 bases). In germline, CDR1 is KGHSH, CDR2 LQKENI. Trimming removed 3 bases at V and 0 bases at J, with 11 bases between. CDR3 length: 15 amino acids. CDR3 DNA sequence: TGTGCCAGCTCACCCGGGACACAGACTAACTATGGCTACACCTTC. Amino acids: CASSPGTQTNYGYTF. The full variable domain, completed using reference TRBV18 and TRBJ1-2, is NAGVMQNPRHLVRRRGQEARLRCSPMKGHSHVYWYRQLPEEGLKFMVYLQKENIIDESGMPKERFSAEFPKEGPSILRIQQVVRGDSAAYFCASSPGTQTNYGYTFGSGTRLTVV.

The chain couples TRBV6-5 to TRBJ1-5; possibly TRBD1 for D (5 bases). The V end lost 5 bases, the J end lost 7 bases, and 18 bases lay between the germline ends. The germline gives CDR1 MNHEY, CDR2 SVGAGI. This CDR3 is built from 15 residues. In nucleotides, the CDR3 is TGTGCCAGCAGTCGAACCGGCGGGGGAGGCCAGCCCCAGCATTTT. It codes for CASSRTGGGGQPQHF.

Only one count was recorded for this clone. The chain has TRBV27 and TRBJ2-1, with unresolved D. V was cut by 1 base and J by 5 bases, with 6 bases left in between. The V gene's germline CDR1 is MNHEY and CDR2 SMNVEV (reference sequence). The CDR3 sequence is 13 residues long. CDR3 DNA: TGTGCCAGCAGTTTATATACAAACAATGAGCAGTTCTTC. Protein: CASSLYTNNEQFF.

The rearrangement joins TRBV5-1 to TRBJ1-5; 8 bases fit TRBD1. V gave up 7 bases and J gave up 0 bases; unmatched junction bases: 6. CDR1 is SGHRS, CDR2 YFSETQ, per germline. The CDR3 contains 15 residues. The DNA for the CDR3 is TGCGCCAGCCGACAGGGGCCTTATAGCAATCAGCCCCAGCATTTT. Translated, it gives CASRQGPYSNQPQHF.

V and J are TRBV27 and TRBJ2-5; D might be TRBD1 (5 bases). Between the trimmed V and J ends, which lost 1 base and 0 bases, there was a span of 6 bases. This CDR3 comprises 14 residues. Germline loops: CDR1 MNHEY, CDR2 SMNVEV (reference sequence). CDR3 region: CASSLLGDQETQYF. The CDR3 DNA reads TGTGCCAGCAGTTTATTAGGGGACCAAGAGACCCAGTACTTC.

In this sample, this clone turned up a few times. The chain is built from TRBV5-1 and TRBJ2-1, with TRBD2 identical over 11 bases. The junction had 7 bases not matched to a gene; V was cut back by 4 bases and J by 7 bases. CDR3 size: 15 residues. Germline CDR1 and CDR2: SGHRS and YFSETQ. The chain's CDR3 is CASSQLAGEGNEQFF. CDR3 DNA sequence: TGCGCCAGCAGCCAACTAGCGGGAGAGGGGAATGAGCAGTTCTTC.

CDR3 residues: CASLVGGYNYEQYF. The CDR3 nucleotides read TGTGCCAGTCTCGTGGGAGGGTACAACTACGAGCAGTACTTC. This chain joins TRBV6-5 and TRBJ2-7, with TRBD2 identical over 7 bases. Germline lookup yields CDR1 MNHEY and CDR2 SVGAGI. This CDR3 has 14 amino acids. V dropped 9 bases and J dropped 3; count of bases not matched to a gene: 11.

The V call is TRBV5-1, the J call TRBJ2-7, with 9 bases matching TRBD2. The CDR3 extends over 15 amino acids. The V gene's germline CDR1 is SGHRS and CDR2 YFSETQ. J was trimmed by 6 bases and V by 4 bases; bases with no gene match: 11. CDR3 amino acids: CASSAMGREGGEQYF. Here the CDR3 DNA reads TGCGCCAGCAGCGCCATGGGGCGGGAGGGCGGCGAGCAGTACTTC.

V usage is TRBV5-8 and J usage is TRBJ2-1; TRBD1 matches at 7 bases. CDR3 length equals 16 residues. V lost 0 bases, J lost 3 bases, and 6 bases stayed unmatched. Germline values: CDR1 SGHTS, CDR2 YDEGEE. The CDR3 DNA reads TGTGCCAGCAGCTTGGATGGGACAGTTATCTACAATGAGCAGTTCTTC. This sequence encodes CASSLDGTVIYNEQFF.

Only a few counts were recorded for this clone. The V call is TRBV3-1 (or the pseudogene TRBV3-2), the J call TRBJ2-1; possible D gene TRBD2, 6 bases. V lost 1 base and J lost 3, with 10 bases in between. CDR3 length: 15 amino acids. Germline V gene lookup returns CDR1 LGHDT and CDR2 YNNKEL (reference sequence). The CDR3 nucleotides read TGTGCCAGCAGCCAAGGGGGGGAGGACTACAATGAGCAGTTCTTC. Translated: CASSQGGEDYNEQFF.

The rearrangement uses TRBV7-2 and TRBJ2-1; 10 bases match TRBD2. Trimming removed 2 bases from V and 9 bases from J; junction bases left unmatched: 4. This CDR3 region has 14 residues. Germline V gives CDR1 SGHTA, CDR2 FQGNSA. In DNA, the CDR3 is TGTGCCAGCAGCTTATCTAGCGGGAGTAGTGAGCAGTTCTTC. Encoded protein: CASSLSSGSSEQFF.